This note documents a single T cell receptor beta chain sequence. This entry belongs to a study of cytomegalovirus exposure and HLA in healthy donors. The germline V gene encodes CDR1 ENHRY and CDR2 SYGVKD. Trimming took 7 bases from V and 7 from J; bases not matched to a gene: 8. This CDR3 spans 14 amino acids. TCRdb's table, derived via immunoSEQ multiplex PCR, lists solely in-frame clones and lacks some. This table has 200,000 or so clones, around 90% appearing once. The sequenced sample was PBMCs. V and J are TRBV10-3 and TRBJ2-1; 9 bases line up with TRBD2. The origin of this receptor is a woman aged 18-29 years in good health and CMV-seronegative. The DNA of the CDR3 is TGTGCCATCAATACGGGACTAGCATTAAATGAGCAGTTCTTC. Encoded protein: CAINTGLALNEQFF.